These T cell receptor beta chains were read from a single sample in a study of cytomegalovirus exposure and HLA in healthy donors. Only in-frame clones appear in the TCRdb table, and some are missing; sequencing was by immunoSEQ multiplex PCR. The table has roughly 100,000 clones, roughly three quarters seen once. Sequencing input: PBMCs. These receptors all stem from a woman aged 18-29 years in good health and CMV-seropositive. Both conserved end residues are part of each CDR3. Each record gives: CDR3 protein, CDR3 DNA, CDR3 length, D gene, V gene, clone size, J gene. The D gene is left open where the match is weak. The size field is filled for only some rows; it gives once, few, many or a size class.

CDR3 protein: CASRGGNYEQYF; CDR3 DNA: TGTGCCAGTAGGGGAGGGAACTACGAGCAGTACTTC; CDR3 length: 12; D gene: TRBD2; V gene: TRBV19; clone size: NA; J gene: TRBJ2-7
CDR3 protein: CASSLSGGSLNTIYF; CDR3 DNA: TGCGCCAGCAGCTTGTCCGGGGGAAGTTTAAACACCATATATTTT; CDR3 length: 15; D gene: NA; V gene: TRBV5-1; clone size: few; J gene: TRBJ1-3
CDR3 protein: CASSPTGGSYGYTF; CDR3 DNA: TGTGCCAGCAGTCCGACAGGGGGATCGTATGGCTACACCTTC; CDR3 length: 14; D gene: TRBD1; V gene: TRBV6-6; clone size: NA; J gene: TRBJ1-2
CDR3 protein: CASSLQGAGETQYF; CDR3 DNA: TGTGCCAGCAGTTTACAGGGGGCAGGAGAGACCCAGTACTTC; CDR3 length: 14; D gene: TRBD1; V gene: TRBV28; clone size: NA; J gene: TRBJ2-5
CDR3 protein: CASSIMALNSYNEQFF; CDR3 DNA: TGTGCCAGCAGCATTATGGCCCTTAACTCCTACAATGAGCAGTTCTTC; CDR3 length: 16; D gene: NA; V gene: TRBV7-3; clone size: NA; J gene: TRBJ2-1
CDR3 protein: CASSTQGANYGYTF; CDR3 DNA: TGTGCCAGCAGTACCCAGGGGGCTAACTATGGCTACACCTTC; CDR3 length: 14; D gene: TRBD1; V gene: TRBV27; clone size: few; J gene: TRBJ1-2
CDR3 protein: CASSPGQGTEAFF; CDR3 DNA: TGTGCCAGCAGCCCGGGTCAGGGAACTGAAGCTTTCTTT; CDR3 length: 13; D gene: NA; V gene: TRBV28; clone size: NA; J gene: TRBJ1-1
CDR3 protein: CASSGQPGTNYGYTF; CDR3 DNA: TGTGCCAGCAGCGGTCAACCCGGGACAAACTATGGCTACACCTTC; CDR3 length: 15; D gene: NA; V gene: TRBV7-9; clone size: NA; J gene: TRBJ1-2
CDR3 protein: CALRGVSTGELFF; CDR3 DNA: TGTGCCTTGCGGGGGGTTAGCACCGGGGAGCTGTTTTTT; CDR3 length: 13; D gene: TRBD2; V gene: TRBV5-4; clone size: NA; J gene: TRBJ2-2
CDR3 protein: CAWSVFQGYEQYF; CDR3 DNA: TGTGCCTGGAGTGTCTTCCAGGGCTACGAGCAGTACTTC; CDR3 length: 13; D gene: NA; V gene: TRBV30; clone size: NA; J gene: TRBJ2-7
CDR3 protein: CASSTVTGYGEPQHF; CDR3 DNA: TGTGCCAGCAGCACGGTGACAGGGTACGGGGAGCCCCAGCATTTT; CDR3 length: 15; D gene: TRBD1; V gene: TRBV5-5; clone size: NA; J gene: TRBJ1-5
CDR3 protein: CASSPMWGGVGNTIYF; CDR3 DNA: TGTGCCAGCAGCCCAATGTGGGGGGGGGTCGGAAACACCATATATTTT; CDR3 length: 16; D gene: NA; V gene: TRBV11-2; clone size: NA; J gene: TRBJ1-3
CDR3 protein: CASWTSAFLKEQFF; CDR3 DNA: TGTGCCAGTTGGACTAGCGCCTTCCTCAAGGAGCAGTTCTTC; CDR3 length: 14; D gene: TRBD2; V gene: TRBV28; clone size: NA; J gene: TRBJ2-1
CDR3 protein: CASSPDIEQFF; CDR3 DNA: TGTGCCAGCAGTCCGGACATAGAGCAGTTCTTC; CDR3 length: 11; D gene: NA; V gene: TRBV2; clone size: NA; J gene: TRBJ2-1
CDR3 protein: CASSLDVIAQGEQFF; CDR3 DNA: TGTGCCAGCAGCTTAGATGTGATAGCACAGGGTGAGCAGTTCTTC; CDR3 length: 15; D gene: NA; V gene: TRBV7-8; clone size: NA; J gene: TRBJ2-1
CDR3 protein: CASSFRRLNTEAFF; CDR3 DNA: TGCGCCAGCAGCTTCAGGAGGCTGAACACTGAAGCTTTCTTT; CDR3 length: 14; D gene: NA; V gene: TRBV5-1; clone size: few; J gene: TRBJ1-1
CDR3 protein: CATSRDHPGQGFEQYF; CDR3 DNA: TGTGCCACCAGCAGAGATCATCCGGGACAGGGTTTCGAGCAGTACTTC; CDR3 length: 16; D gene: TRBD1; V gene: TRBV15; clone size: few; J gene: TRBJ2-7
CDR3 protein: CASSNLETQYF; CDR3 DNA: TGTGCCAGCAGCAATCTCGAGACCCAGTACTTC; CDR3 length: 11; D gene: NA; V gene: TRBV7-2; clone size: NA; J gene: TRBJ2-5
CDR3 protein: CATHIAGYSNQPQHF; CDR3 DNA: TGTGCCACTCATATCGCGGGATATAGCAATCAGCCCCAGCATTTT; CDR3 length: 15; D gene: NA; V gene: TRBV28; clone size: NA; J gene: TRBJ1-5
CDR3 protein: CASSVVTGNTGELFF; CDR3 DNA: TGTGCCAGCAGCGTGGTGACAGGGAACACCGGGGAGCTGTTTTTT; CDR3 length: 15; D gene: NA; V gene: TRBV9; clone size: few; J gene: TRBJ2-2
CDR3 protein: CASTPVTGGNEKLFF; CDR3 DNA: TGTGCCAGCACCCCCGTGACAGGGGGCAATGAAAAACTGTTTTTT; CDR3 length: 15; D gene: TRBD1; V gene: TRBV6-5; clone size: NA; J gene: TRBJ1-4
CDR3 protein: CASSSETRGTALGQPQHF; CDR3 DNA: TGTGCCAGCAGCTCGGAGACAAGAGGGACAGCCCTTGGGCAGCCCCAGCATTTT; CDR3 length: 18; D gene: TRBD1; V gene: TRBV7-2; clone size: NA; J gene: TRBJ1-5
CDR3 protein: CAWSVTPSGRAFDEQYF; CDR3 DNA: TGTGCCTGGAGTGTAACTCCTAGCGGGAGGGCCTTCGACGAGCAGTACTTC; CDR3 length: 17; D gene: TRBD2; V gene: TRBV30; clone size: once; J gene: TRBJ2-7
CDR3 protein: CASSLTYSQQETQYF; CDR3 DNA: TGTGCCAGCAGTTTAACGTACAGTCAGCAAGAGACCCAGTACTTC; CDR3 length: 15; D gene: NA; V gene: TRBV27; clone size: NA; J gene: TRBJ2-5
CDR3 protein: CASSVVRGGSPDTQYF; CDR3 DNA: TGTGCCAGCAGCGTAGTCCGGGGGGGGTCGCCAGATACGCAGTATTTT; CDR3 length: 16; D gene: TRBD2; V gene: TRBV7-2; clone size: NA; J gene: TRBJ2-3
CDR3 protein: CATSRPGTGPGSNQPQHF; CDR3 DNA: TGTGCCACCAGCAGACCTGGGACAGGGCCGGGTAGCAATCAGCCCCAGCATTTT; CDR3 length: 18; D gene: TRBD1; V gene: TRBV15; clone size: NA; J gene: TRBJ1-5
CDR3 protein: CASSPGQASYEQYF; CDR3 DNA: TGTGCCAGCAGCCCGGGACAGGCCTCCTACGAGCAGTACTTC; CDR3 length: 14; D gene: TRBD1; V gene: TRBV5-6; clone size: NA; J gene: TRBJ2-7
CDR3 protein: CASSPRNRGTGANVLTF; CDR3 DNA: TGTGCCAGCAGCCCCAGAAACAGGGGGACTGGGGCCAACGTCCTGACTTTC; CDR3 length: 17; D gene: TRBD1; V gene: TRBV9; clone size: NA; J gene: TRBJ2-6